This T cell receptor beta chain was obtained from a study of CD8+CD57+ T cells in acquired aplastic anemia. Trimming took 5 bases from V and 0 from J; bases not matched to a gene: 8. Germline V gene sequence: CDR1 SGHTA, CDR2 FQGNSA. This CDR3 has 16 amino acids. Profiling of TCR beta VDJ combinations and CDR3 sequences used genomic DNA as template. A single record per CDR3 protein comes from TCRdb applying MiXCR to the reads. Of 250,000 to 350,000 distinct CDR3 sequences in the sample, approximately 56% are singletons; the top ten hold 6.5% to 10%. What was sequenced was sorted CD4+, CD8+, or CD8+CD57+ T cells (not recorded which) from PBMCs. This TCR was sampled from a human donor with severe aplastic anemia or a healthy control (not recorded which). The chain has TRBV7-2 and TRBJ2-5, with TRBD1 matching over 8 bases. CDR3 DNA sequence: TGTGCCAGCAGCACTCGACAGGGGTCGTACCAAGAGACCCAGTACTTC. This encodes CASSTRQGSYQETQYF.